This T cell receptor (beta chain) was sequenced for a study of T cell responses to AZD1222 COVID-19 vaccine. Study-level findings and limits: Close to half of spike-specific TCRs reportedly recognize unmutated variant regions. Researchers took repertoire samples only after the peak T cell response had come. A mostly white British donor set with more females was recruited, and clonal diversity was possibly underestimated.

Sequencing was performed with immunoSEQ multiplex PCR; in TCRdb, only in-frame clones are kept and a portion is missing. The sample has around 100,000 clones, 87% seen once. V lost 5 bases and J lost 0; bases outside the gene matches: 0. The CDR3 contains 13 residues. The germline V gene encodes CDR1 MDHEN and CDR2 SYDVKM. Points on this clone: Its target is not known.

The source material was peripheral blood, sampled on day 0 of AZD1222 vaccination. This TCR derives from an adult in good health. The rearrangement uses TRBV28 and TRBJ1-1; 7 bases align to TRBD1. CDR3 sequence: CASSDRVNTEAFF. The CDR3 DNA sequence: TGTGCCAGCAGTGACAGGGTGAACACTGAAGCTTTCTTT.